The clone carrying this TCR beta chain was counted between two and nine times. This sample is drawn from a study of blood T cell repertoires in COVID-19. For the study at large: Sites in the United States, Italy and Spain provided acute and convalescent COVID-19 samples.

Losses at the gene ends were 2 bases for V and 6 bases for J; bases not matched to a gene: 4. CDR1 and CDR2 (germline): SGHTA, FQGTGA. The CDR3 is 14 residues long. Produced via immunoSEQ multiplex PCR; TCRdb's table is partial and in-frame only. The sample consists of about 270,000 clones, approximately 90% of them appearing once. Enrolled through a virtual design, the participants were between 18 and 89 years of age and came from fewer than 30 US areas. Assignment of participants to cohorts was predicated upon participant-reported clinical history. Recovery meant two consecutive negative NP/OP PCR tests, professional clearance, or resolved symptoms.

The sample was PBMCs or T cells enriched from blood (not recorded which). The receptor comes from a woman aged 45-65 years who had recovered from COVID-19. The V and J genes are TRBV7-3 and TRBJ2-7; 10 bases map to TRBD1. CDR3 in DNA: TGTGCCAGCAGCTTACGACAGGGGGCAGTCGAGCAGTACTTC. Its translation is CASSLRQGAVEQYF.